This T cell receptor (beta chain) comes out of a study of cytomegalovirus exposure and HLA in healthy donors. The V end lost 1 base, the J end lost 2 bases, and 11 bases lay between the germline ends. CDR3 length: 16 amino acids. The V gene's germline CDR1 is SEHNR and CDR2 FQNEAQ (reference sequence). Primers included in the PCR were 60 Vbeta and 13 Jbeta primers. The table came from immunoSEQ multiplex PCR; TCRdb's copy has only in-frame clones and leaves some out. The sample lists some 100,000 clones, around 78% occurring once. The sequence derives from a woman in her thirties or forties in good health and CMV-seropositive. V usage is TRBV7-9 and J usage is TRBJ1-4; no definite D call. Sequencing was done on a sample of PBMCs. The chain's CDR3 is CASSLGGGQTNEKLFF. CDR3 coding DNA: TGTGCCAGCAGCTTAGGGGGAGGCCAGACTAATGAAAAACTGTTTTTT.